What follows describes a single TCR beta chain. Antigen specificity is unknown. PCR used 60 Vbeta primers and 13 Jbeta primers. Generated by immunoSEQ multiplex PCR, the TCRdb table keeps only in-frame clones and is missing some. The sample shows 200,000 or so clones, 70% to 80% of them seen only once. These data are taken from a study of cytomegalovirus exposure and HLA in healthy donors. Study background: Earlier findings included roughly 120 million unique TCR beta sequences obtained from about 179 million T cells. Points from the study as a whole: Association of 16,951 TCR beta sequences with HLA alleles was found at 0.05 false discovery rate in a later analysis. A cluster of highly shared sequence variants was likely a sequencing artifact.

The CDR3 has 15 residues. The V end lost 0 bases, the J end lost 0 bases, and 7 bases lay between the germline ends. Germline V gives CDR1 SGDLS, CDR2 YYNGEE. J is TRBJ1-5 and V is TRBV9; D gene unclear. Sequencing was carried out using PBMCs. This TCR was sampled from a male donor in good health and CMV-seropositive. The CDR3 sequence: CASSVGDFSNQPQHF. The CDR3 coding sequence is TGTGCCAGCAGCGTAGGTGACTTTAGCAATCAGCCCCAGCATTTT.